This T cell receptor (beta chain) was retrieved from a study of response to subunit inactivated influenza vaccine. Findings of the study overall: Authors suggested that a seasonal influenza vaccination recruits few new T cells each time.

Each CDR3 protein gets one entry after TCRdb re-called the RT-PCR reads with MiXCR. There are 500,000 to 650,000 distinct CDR3 sequences in the sample; approximately 7.1% occur only once, and around 13% lies in the top ten. J gave up 8 bases and V 5 bases, and 15 bases lay outside the gene matches. This CDR3 is 16 amino acids long. Germline values: CDR1 SGHRS, CDR2 YFSETQ. A few counts support this clonotype. Its cognate antigen is unknown. This sequence joins TRBV5-1 and TRBJ2-2; TRBD1 agrees at 7 bases. Sequences were derived from PBMCs from blood, sampled roughly 24 months after vaccination. This TCR was sampled from a man aged 50-75 years who received an inactivated influenza vaccine. CDR3 coding DNA: TGCGCCAGCAGATCCACAGGGGTTCCCACACAAGGGGAGCTGTTTTTT. It encodes CASRSTGVPTQGELFF.